Shown below are 21 T cell receptor beta chains from a single sample sequenced in a study of blood T cell repertoires in COVID-19. Profiling relied on immunoSEQ multiplex PCR, and the TCRdb table lists in-frame clones only, not all of them. The profile covers 190,000 or so clones, with 70% to 90% appearing a single time and under 0.95% taken by the ten largest. The specimen sequenced was peripheral blood. These receptor sequences come from a man aged 60 to 75 with COVID-19, enrolled during active disease.

The CDR3, as DNA: TGTGCCAGCAGTTACGGGACAGCCTCCTATAATTCACCCCTCCACTTT. It yields the protein CASSYGTASYNSPLHF. V and J are TRBV27 and TRBJ1-6; 7 bases are a match to TRBD1. The CDR3 extends over 16 amino acids. The V gene's germline CDR1 is MNHEY and CDR2 SMNVEV (reference sequence). The V segment lost 4 bases and the J segment 0 bases; nucleotides outside the gene matches: 3.

This clone was seen once. This chain uses TRBV27 with TRBJ1-3; D gene ambiguous. V was shortened by 4 bases and J by 4 bases, with 8 bases between the two germline ends. The CDR3 has 13 amino acids. Looked up from germline, CDR1 is MNHEY and CDR2 is SMNVEV (reference sequence). The CDR3 spells CASSSGMGNTIYF. CDR3 DNA: TGTGCCAGCAGTTCCGGGATGGGAAACACCATATATTTT.

V and J are TRBV30 and TRBJ1-1; TRBD1 matches 8 bases. Trimming at V came to 0 bases and at J to 0 bases, leaving 3 bases not matched to a gene. Germline CDR1 reads GTSNPN; CDR2 reads SVGIG (reference sequence). The length of the CDR3 is 15 residues. CDR3 DNA: TGTGCCTGGAGTGTAGTGGGACAGGTGAACACTGAAGCTTTCTTT. It is translated as CAWSVVGQVNTEAFF.

The gene calls are TRBV7-8 and TRBJ2-1, with D perhaps matching TRBD2 (6 bases). V was pared by 5 bases and J by 10 bases, with 12 bases between. The CDR3 consists of 12 residues. CDR1 and CDR2 (germline): SGHVS, FQNEAQ. CDR3 bases: TGTGCCAGCAGCCTGACTAGTGGGGAGCAGTTCTTC. Amino acids: CASSLTSGEQFF.

The chain combines TRBV6-1 with TRBJ1-4; D gene ambiguous. The V end lost 2 bases, the J end lost 4 bases, and 11 bases lay between the germline ends. CDR1 and CDR2 (germline): MNHNS, SASEGT. This CDR3 comprises 15 residues. The CDR3 bases are TGTGCCAGCAGTGAAATCGGCGGATTTAATGAAAAACTGTTTTTT. Protein sequence: CASSEIGGFNEKLFF.

The chain combines TRBV5-1 with TRBJ1-1; tentative D call: TRBD1 (5 bases). V was trimmed by 4 bases and J by 8 bases, leaving 21 bases between them. The CDR3 has 15 residues. Germline V gene lookup returns CDR1 SGHRS and CDR2 YFSETQ. The CDR3 DNA sequence: TGCGCCAGCAGCGGGGCGGGGTCTCTCCGGGGAGAAGCTTTCTTT. Encoded protein: CASSGAGSLRGEAFF.

This chain joins TRBV10-3 and TRBJ1-1, with D possibly matching TRBD1 (5 bases). V lost 2 bases and J 5 bases, leaving 21 bases between the germline ends. Germline V lookup: CDR1 ENHRY, CDR2 SYGVKD. CDR3 length equals 17 residues. The CDR3 DNA reads as TGTGCCATCAGTGAGAACTGGAGCGGAGGGGTCGGGACTGAAGCTTTCTTT. Protein product: CAISENWSGGVGTEAFF.

The rearrangement uses TRBV3-1 (or the pseudogene TRBV3-2) and TRBJ1-1; D is perhaps TRBD1 (6 bases). This CDR3 is built from 13 residues. Germline CDR1 is LGHDT and CDR2 is YNNKEL (reference sequence). V gave up 4 bases and J gave up 6 bases, with 12 bases separating them. The CDR3 sequence: CASSRTEGPEAFF. CDR3 sequence (DNA): TGTGCCAGCAGCCGGACAGAGGGACCTGAAGCTTTCTTT.

The V and J genes are TRBV5-1 and TRBJ2-7; D may be TRBD1 (6 bases). The CDR3 is made up of 13 amino acids. Germline V gene sequence: CDR1 SGHRS, CDR2 YFSETQ. V was clipped by 2 bases and J by 7 bases, with 13 bases between them. The CDR3 coding sequence is TGCGCCAGCAGCTTAGGGGGAGCGAAAGAGCAGTACTTC. As protein: CASSLGGAKEQYF.

This chain links TRBV7-2 with TRBJ1-1; 8 positions match TRBD1. The junction had 8 bases not matched to a gene; V was cut back by 5 bases and J by 3 bases. This CDR3 has 15 residues. Looked up from germline, CDR1 is SGHTA and CDR2 is FQGNSA. The CDR3 DNA is TGTGCCAGCAGCGTAAGGACAGGGCAATACACTGAAGCTTTCTTT. Protein: CASSVRTGQYTEAFF.

The V gene is TRBV18, the J gene TRBJ1-1, with unresolved D. V was cut by 2 bases and J by 4 bases, with 11 bases left in between. CDR3 size: 14 residues. CDR1 and CDR2 (germline): KGHSH, LQKENI. CDR3 sequence (DNA): TGTGCCAGCTCACCAGGACTGGAGCTCACTGAAGCTTTCTTT. Amino acids: CASSPGLELTEAFF.

V is TRBV6-1 and J is TRBJ1-4; no clear D. Trimming removed 4 bases from V and 3 bases from J, with 21 bases in between. This CDR3 is 18 amino acids long. The V gene's germline CDR1 is MNHNS and CDR2 SASEGT. As DNA, the CDR3 is TGTGCCAGCAGTGGAAGTGGAGGAGCTCGATCACCTAATGAAAAACTGTTTTTT. This codes for CASSGSGGARSPNEKLFF.

CDR3 amino acids: CASQPGLGPSGELFF. CDR3 nucleotides: TGCGCCAGTCAACCGGGACTGGGTCCCTCCGGGGAGCTGTTTTTT. This chain joins TRBV5-1 and TRBJ2-2; a possible D gene is TRBD2 (6 bases). Germline V gene data show CDR1 as SGHRS and CDR2 as YFSETQ. The CDR3 runs to 15 residues. Trimming left V 8 bases short and J 6 bases short, with 20 bases between. Filled out from reference TRBV5-1 and TRBJ2-2, the complete variable domain reads KAGVTQTPRYLIKTRGQQVTLSCSPISGHRSVSWYQQTPGQGLQFLFEYFSETQRNKGNFPGRFSGRQFSNSRSEMNVSTLELGDSALYLCASQPGLGPSGELFFGEGSRLTVL.

The chain has TRBV2 and TRBJ1-1; D is unclear. This CDR3 has 13 amino acids. Germline values: CDR1 SNHLY, CDR2 FYNNEI. Trimming cost V 4 bases and J 10 bases, with 16 bases left between them. Here the CDR3 reads CASSVEASRRAFF. As DNA, the CDR3 is TGTGCCAGCAGTGTCGAGGCCTCACGCCGAGCTTTCTTT.

The chain uses TRBV5-1 and TRBJ2-7; 8 positions agree with TRBD2. With V trimmed by 7 bases and J by 5 bases, 5 bases remained unmatched. The CDR3 is 12 residues long. Germline CDR1 reads SGHRS; CDR2 reads YFSETQ. Written as DNA, the CDR3 is TGCGCCAGCGGGCATAGCGGGAACGAGCAGTACTTC. Amino acid sequence: CASGHSGNEQYF.

The rearrangement uses TRBV12-3 or TRBV12-4 and TRBJ1-1, with D maybe TRBD1 (5 bases). The CDR3 extends over 13 amino acids. V was clipped by 6 bases and J by 3 bases, with 11 bases between them. The DNA for the CDR3 is TGTGCCAGCAGCTTGGGACTTTACACTGAAGCTTTCTTT. Translation gives CASSLGLYTEAFF.

The chain recombines TRBV9 with TRBJ2-5; D not resolved. V lost 0 bases to trimming and J lost 4 bases, with 4 bases between them. Per germline, CDR1 SGDLS and CDR2 YYNGEE. The CDR3 covers 12 residues. CDR3: CASSVVGETQYF. The CDR3 nucleotides are TGTGCCAGCAGCGTAGTCGGAGAGACCCAGTACTTC. The full variable domain, rest sourced from reference TRBV9 and TRBJ2-5, is DSGVTQTPKHLITATGQRVTLRCSPRSGDLSVYWYQQSLDQGLQFLIQYYNGEERAKGNILERFSAQQFPDLHSELNLSSLELGDSALYFCASSVVGETQYFGPGTRLLVL.

This clone was detected once. The V and J genes are TRBV11-2 and TRBJ2-3, with TRBD2 identical over 8 bases. V lost 5 bases to trimming and J lost 8 bases; unmatched junction nucleotides: 6. Germline CDR1 reads SGHAT; CDR2 reads FQNNGV. This CDR3 has 13 residues. CDR3 sequence reads: CASSPTSVATQYF. CDR3 nucleotide sequence: TGTGCCAGCAGCCCGACTAGCGTGGCTACGCAGTATTTT.

The chain recombines TRBV6-2 or TRBV6-3 with TRBJ1-1; 7 positions match TRBD1. Germline lookup yields CDR1 MNHEY and CDR2 SVGEGT. The CDR3 length is 12 residues. After removal of 5 bases from V and 4 bases from J, the junction contained 1 base not matched to a gene. The CDR3 region has the DNA TGTGCCAGCAGTCAGGGGGTCACTGAAGCTTTCTTT. This translates into CASSQGVTEAFF.

V gene TRBV10-3 combines with J gene TRBJ2-7; D unresolved. This CDR3 is 13 amino acids long. V was trimmed by 8 bases and J by 2 bases, leaving 13 bases between them. Germline V CDR1 and CDR2: ENHRY, SYGVKD. CDR3 amino acids: CAIGQLKTYEQYF. The CDR3 nucleotides are TGTGCCATCGGGCAACTTAAGACCTACGAGCAGTACTTC.

The rearrangement links TRBV12-3 or TRBV12-4 to TRBJ1-1; D perhaps matches TRBD1 (6 bases). CDR3 length: 13 amino acids. Trimming left V 5 bases short and J 4 bases short, with 11 bases between. CDR3 DNA: TGTGCCAGCAGTCCCCAGGGGTTCACTGAAGCTTTCTTT. It is translated as CASSPQGFTEAFF.